This is a list of T cell receptor beta chains from one sample in a study of identical twins. TCRdb reanalysed the 5' RACE reads using MiXCR and keeps one entry per CDR3 protein. The sample includes around 650,000 distinct CDR3 sequences, just over 7% of them seen just once. The same sample was also studied in work on yellow fever vaccine responses in identical twins.

Sequencing was done on a sample of PBMCs. The source of these receptors is a woman aged 18-29 years in good health. CDR3s include the opening cysteine and the closing phenylalanine or tryptophan. The order of the fields is D gene, J gene, V gene, clone size, CDR3 protein, CDR3 DNA. A D gene is named only where the DNA matches it firmly. Size tells how often a clone was seen (once, few, many) or the class of an expanded clone, and some rows leave it out.

>TRBD1|TRBJ2-7|TRBV25-1|many
CASSEQQGISYEQYF
TGTGCCAGCAGTGAGCAACAGGGGATCTCCTACGAGCAGTACTTC
>TRBD1|TRBJ2-3|TRBV20-1|many
CSAWDRDTQYF
TGCAGTGCTTGGGACAGAGATACGCAGTATTTT
>TRBD2|TRBJ2-4|TRBV20-1|few
CSARDLAGKVNIQYF
TGCAGTGCTAGAGATCTAGCGGGGAAGGTGAACATTCAGTACTTC
>-|TRBJ2-2|TRBV12-3/TRBV12-4|-
CASSFSLNELFF
TGTGCCAGCAGTTTCTCCCTCAATGAGCTGTTTTTT
>-|TRBJ1-6|TRBV5-8|few
CASSRDPGSPLHF
TGTGCCAGCAGCCGGGACCCGGGTTCACCCCTCCACTTT
>-|TRBJ1-5|TRBV29-1|many
CSVEDGQPNQPQHF
TGCAGCGTTGAAGATGGACAGCCCAATCAGCCCCAGCATTTT
>-|TRBJ2-5|TRBV2|-
CASSDFTGKQETQYF
TGTGCCAGCAGTGATTTTACAGGGAAACAAGAGACCCAGTACTTC
>-|TRBJ2-2|TRBV20-1|few
CSAENGDTGELFF
TGCAGTGCCGAGAACGGCGACACCGGGGAGCTGTTTTTT
>-|TRBJ1-5|TRBV28|few
CASSFRRGRQPQHF
TGTGCCAGCAGTTTTCGCAGGGGTCGCCAGCCCCAGCATTTT
>-|TRBJ1-5|TRBV7-9|few
CASRGGDDQPQHF
TGTGCCAGCCGAGGGGGGGATGATCAGCCCCAGCATTTT
>TRBD2|TRBJ2-1|TRBV28|-
CASSLDGGSGGSYNEQFF
TGTGCCAGCAGTTTAGATGGGGGGAGCGGGGGCTCCTACAATGAGCAGTTCTTC
>-|TRBJ2-5|TRBV18|many
CASSPGLKETQYF
TGTGCCAGCTCACCAGGATTAAAAGAGACCCAGTACTTC
>TRBD2|TRBJ2-1|TRBV20-1|-
CSAVGVGGGAEWNEQFF
TGCAGTGCTGTTGGGGTAGGCGGGGGGGCCGAGTGGAATGAGCAGTTCTTC
>TRBD2|TRBJ2-5|TRBV20-1|-
CSVSRGTSGDSETQYF
TGCAGTGTCAGTAGGGGGACTAGCGGGGACTCAGAGACCCAGTACTTC
>-|TRBJ1-5|TRBV12-3/TRBV12-4|many
CASSFRGNQPQHF
TGTGCCAGCAGTTTTCGGGGCAATCAGCCCCAGCATTTT
>TRBD1|TRBJ2-1|TRBV24-1|-
CATSDGDSPVINEQFF
TGTGCCACCAGTGACGGGGACAGTCCAGTCATCAATGAGCAGTTCTTC
>-|TRBJ2-3|TRBV12-3/TRBV12-4|many
CASSFGRGTDTQYF
TGTGCCAGCAGTTTTGGGAGGGGGACGGATACGCAGTATTTT
>-|TRBJ1-4|TRBV12-3/TRBV12-4|many
CASSSGNEKLFF
TGTGCCAGCAGTTCCGGTAATGAAAAACTGTTTTTT
>TRBD2|TRBJ2-1|TRBV2|-
CASSEQRGYSNEQFF
TGTGCCAGCAGTGAGCAGCGGGGTTACAGCAATGAGCAGTTCTTC
>-|TRBJ2-7|TRBV5-5|once
CASSLVGSPEQYF
TGTGCCAGCAGCTTGGTCGGTTCTCCCGAGCAGTACTTC
>TRBD2|TRBJ2-1|TRBV5-1|-
CASSLGFELAGPISSYNEQFF
TGCGCCAGCAGCTTGGGTTTCGAACTAGCGGGGCCCATTAGCTCCTACAATGAGCAGTTCTTC
>-|TRBJ2-3|TRBV7-9|-
CASSSRMVAASTDTQYF
TGTGCCAGCAGCTCCCGCATGGTAGCGGCAAGCACAGATACGCAGTATTTT
>-|TRBJ1-2|TRBV15|few
CATSERSLYGYTF
TGTGCCACCAGCGAGCGTTCTCTCTATGGCTACACCTTC
>-|TRBJ2-7|TRBV29-1|-
CSVVSKYEQYF
TGCAGCGTTGTCAGCAAATACGAGCAGTACTTC
>-|TRBJ1-1|TRBV20-1|-
CSARSLNWDTEAFF
TGCAGTGCTAGGTCTCTCAATTGGGACACTGAAGCTTTCTTT
>-|TRBJ1-4|TRBV27|-
CASSSTPAATNEKLFF
TGTGCCAGCAGTTCCACCCCGGCCGCAACTAATGAAAAACTGTTTTTT
>TRBD2|TRBJ2-1|TRBV20-1|-
CSAREREYDHNEQFF
TGCAGTGCTAGAGAGCGGGAGTATGACCACAATGAGCAGTTCTTC
>-|TRBJ2-5|TRBV12-3/TRBV12-4|many
CASSLGHLQETQYF
TGTGCCAGCAGTTTAGGACACCTCCAAGAGACCCAGTACTTC
>-|TRBJ2-7|TRBV29-1|few
CSVELGAYEQYF
TGCAGCGTTGAATTAGGGGCCTACGAGCAGTACTTC
>-|TRBJ2-3|TRBV25-1|-
CASRGAYSTDTQYF
TGTGCCAGCCGAGGGGCCTACAGCACAGATACGCAGTATTTT
>-|TRBJ1-5|TRBV27|-
CASGPIQGPLDF
TGTGCCAGCGGACCAATACAGGGACCTCTCGATTTT
>-|TRBJ1-1|TRBV12-3/TRBV12-4|many
CASSLKGNTEAFF
TGTGCCAGCAGTTTAAAAGGGAACACTGAAGCTTTCTTT
>-|TRBJ1-2|TRBV7-8|-
CASSRTGKVDYTF
TGTGCCAGCAGCCGGACGGGGAAAGTTGACTACACCTTC
>TRBD1|TRBJ2-2|TRBV11-1|many
CASTARAGGTVPWAGELFF
TGTGCCAGCACAGCGAGGGCAGGGGGCACCGTTCCCTGGGCCGGGGAGCTGTTTTTT
>-|TRBJ1-1|TRBV10-3|-
CAINDPRDTEAFF
TGTGCCATCAACGACCCAAGGGACACTGAAGCTTTCTTT
>-|TRBJ1-2|TRBV12-3/TRBV12-4|many
CASSPKGPYGYTF
TGTGCCAGCAGTCCAAAAGGACCCTATGGCTACACCTTC
>TRBD2|TRBJ2-1|TRBV11-2|many
CASSFSSGTTSYNEQFF
TGTGCCAGCAGCTTTTCGTCCGGGACTACCTCCTACAATGAGCAGTTCTTC
>TRBD2|TRBJ2-5|TRBV4-1|-
CASSQGRGGSEKETQYF
TGCGCCAGCAGCCAAGGCCGGGGGGGCAGTGAGAAAGAGACCCAGTACTTC
>-|TRBJ2-1|TRBV11-3|many
CASSLDRLGREQFF
TGTGCCAGCAGCTTAGACCGGCTAGGCAGGGAACAGTTCTTC
>-|TRBJ2-2|TRBV5-1|few
CASSLMEAGELFF
TGCGCCAGCAGCTTGATGGAGGCCGGGGAGCTGTTTTTT
>-|TRBJ2-2|TRBV29-1|-
CSVDLTNTGELFF
TGCAGCGTAGACCTAACGAACACCGGGGAGCTGTTTTTT
>-|TRBJ2-1|TRBV28|many
CASSLGVRTVGNEQFF
TGTGCCAGCAGTTTAGGGGTTAGGACAGTGGGAAATGAGCAGTTCTTC